The clone carrying this TCR beta chain was detected once. Membership in each cohort depended on participant-reported clinical history. The data stem from a study of blood T cell repertoires in COVID-19. Overall study: Sites across the United States, Italy and Spain contributed samples from acute and convalescent COVID-19. Sources were T cells, B-cell-depleted T cells, or PBMCs; the material itself was cDNA or gDNA.

Assay: immunoSEQ multiplex PCR; the TCRdb copy retains only in-frame clones and omits some. The sample contains 300,000 to 350,000 clones, around 90% of which appear only once. Germline-derived CDR1 and CDR2 are SGHVS and FNYEAQ. This CDR3 comprises 18 residues. Trimming cost V 3 bases and J 4 bases; bases outside gene matches: 15. This TCR derives from a man aged 25-40 years who had recovered from COVID-19. Material: PBMCs or T cells enriched from blood (not recorded which). The chain is built from TRBV7-6 and TRBJ1-2; 9 bases line up with TRBD1. The CDR3 bases are TGTGCCAGCAGCTTGCAGGGACAGGGCAGTCTAAGTTTCTATGGCTACACCTTC. Its translation is CASSLQGQGSLSFYGYTF.